This entry describes one TCR beta chain. Its antigen is not identified. Germline CDR1 and CDR2: MNHEY and SVGAGI. Trimming removed 4 bases from V and 4 bases from J; junction bases left unmatched: 9. This CDR3 has 15 amino acids. Repertoires were generated with immunoSEQ multiplex PCR, while TCRdb's copy carries only in-frame clones and drops some. The sample contains 70,000 to 95,000 clones, 88% of which appear only once. The sample is drawn from a study of OX40 agonist ivuxolimab in advanced cancers. Study-level information: Clinicians treated patients with ivuxolimab, an agonistic anti-OX40 (CD134) antibody. Patients were dosed intravenously with ivuxolimab at 0.01 to 10 mg/kg every 2 weeks.

General study results and limits: At 0.1 to 3.0 mg/kg, CD4+ and CD8+ blood T cells expanded clonally by week 6.

The sequence derives from an adult with an advanced solid tumor such as melanoma, head and neck, liver or kidney cancer. The gene calls are TRBV6-5 and TRBJ2-7; 8 positions match TRBD1. The sample here was CD4+ or CD8+ T cells sorted from blood, taken in a trial of the OX40 agonist ivuxolimab. In nucleotides, the CDR3 is TGTGCCAGCAGTTCCCCGAGGACAGGGAGGTACGAGCAGTACTTC. It codes for CASSSPRTGRYEQYF.